This TCR beta chain was identified during a study of T cell responses to AZD1222 COVID-19 vaccine. Across the whole study: Researchers grouped second doses given at about 4 or about 12 weeks into one pool.

Regarding this clone: Its antigen is undetermined.

This CDR3 is built from 14 residues. Assay: immunoSEQ multiplex PCR; the TCRdb copy retains only in-frame clones and omits some. Of under 110,000 clones listed, around 83% are singletons. Regarding the study as a whole: Among those given AZD1222, only 6 or 7 were seropositive at baseline. None of the repertoires were sampled until the peak T cell response had passed. A mostly white British donor set with more females was recruited, and clonal diversity was possibly underestimated.

The material was peripheral blood, obtained on day 0 of AZD1222 vaccination. The chain is built from TRBV21-1 and TRBJ1-5; the table's D call TRBD1 went unverified against the DNA. TRBV21-1 is a listed pseudogene. The origin of this receptor is an adult in good health. CDR3 in DNA: TGTGCCAGCCTTGGGACAGGGATCTATCAGCCCCAGCATTTT. This sequence encodes CASLGTGIYQPQHF.